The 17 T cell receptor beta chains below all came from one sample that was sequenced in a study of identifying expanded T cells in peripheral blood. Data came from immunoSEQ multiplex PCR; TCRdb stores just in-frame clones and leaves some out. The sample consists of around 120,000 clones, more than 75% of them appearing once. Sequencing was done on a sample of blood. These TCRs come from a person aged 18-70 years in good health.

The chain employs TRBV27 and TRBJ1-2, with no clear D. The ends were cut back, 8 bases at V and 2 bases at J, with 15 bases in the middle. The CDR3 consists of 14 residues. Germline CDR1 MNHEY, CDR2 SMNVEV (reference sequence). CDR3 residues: CASGTLGRNYGYTF. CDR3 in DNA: TGTGCCAGCGGCACCCTGGGTCGGAACTATGGCTACACCTTC.

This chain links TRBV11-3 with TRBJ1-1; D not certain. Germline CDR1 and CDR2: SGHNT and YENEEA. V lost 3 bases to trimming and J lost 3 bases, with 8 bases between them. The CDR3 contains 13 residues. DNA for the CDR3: TGTGCCAGCAGCTTCGGGCTGTACACTGAAGCTTTCTTT. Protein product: CASSFGLYTEAFF.

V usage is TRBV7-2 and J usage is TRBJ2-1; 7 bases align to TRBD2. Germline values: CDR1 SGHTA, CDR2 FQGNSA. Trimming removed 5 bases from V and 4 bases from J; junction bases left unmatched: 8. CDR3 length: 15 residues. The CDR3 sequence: CASSIKRGPYNEQFF. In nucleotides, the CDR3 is TGTGCCAGCAGCATAAAGCGGGGACCTTACAATGAGCAGTTCTTC.

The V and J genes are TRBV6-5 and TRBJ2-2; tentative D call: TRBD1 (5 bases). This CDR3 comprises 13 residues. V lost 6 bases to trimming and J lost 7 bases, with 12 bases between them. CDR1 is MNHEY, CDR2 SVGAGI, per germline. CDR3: CASRYDSVGELFF. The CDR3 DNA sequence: TGTGCCAGCAGATACGACAGTGTCGGGGAGCTGTTTTTT.

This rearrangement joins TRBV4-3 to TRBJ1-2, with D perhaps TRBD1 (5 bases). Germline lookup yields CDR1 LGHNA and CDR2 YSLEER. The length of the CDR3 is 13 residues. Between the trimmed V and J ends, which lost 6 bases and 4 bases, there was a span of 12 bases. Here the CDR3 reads CASSDPGGYGYTF. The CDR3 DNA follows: TGCGCCAGCAGTGATCCGGGGGGCTATGGCTACACCTTC.

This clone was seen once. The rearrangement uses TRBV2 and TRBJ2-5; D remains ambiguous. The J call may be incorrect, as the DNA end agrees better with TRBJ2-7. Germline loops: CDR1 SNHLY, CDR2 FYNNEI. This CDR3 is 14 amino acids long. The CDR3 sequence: CASQPGLSSYEQYF. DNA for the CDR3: TGTGCCAGTCAGCCGGGCCTATCCTCCTACGAGCAGTACTTC.

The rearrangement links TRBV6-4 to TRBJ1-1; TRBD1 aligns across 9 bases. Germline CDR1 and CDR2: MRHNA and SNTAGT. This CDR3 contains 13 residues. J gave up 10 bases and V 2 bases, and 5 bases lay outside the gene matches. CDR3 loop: CASSDKDRGRAFF. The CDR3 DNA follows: TGTGCCAGCAGTGACAAGGACAGGGGAAGAGCTTTCTTT.

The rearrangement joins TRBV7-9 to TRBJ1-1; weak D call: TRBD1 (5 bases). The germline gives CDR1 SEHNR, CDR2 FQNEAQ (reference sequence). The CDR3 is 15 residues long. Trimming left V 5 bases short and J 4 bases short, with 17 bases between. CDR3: CASSVFGASGTEAFF. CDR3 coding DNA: TGTGCCAGCAGCGTATTCGGGGCCTCGGGCACTGAAGCTTTCTTT.

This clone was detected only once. CDR3 loop: CAISESGQGSEQYF. For the CDR3, the DNA is TGTGCCATCAGTGAGTCTGGACAGGGATCCGAGCAGTACTTC. The chain employs TRBV10-3 and TRBJ2-7; TRBD1 matches 8 bases. The ends lost 0 bases at V and 6 bases at J; junction bases unmatched: 4. CDR1 is ENHRY, CDR2 SYGVKD, per germline. The CDR3 runs 14 residues.

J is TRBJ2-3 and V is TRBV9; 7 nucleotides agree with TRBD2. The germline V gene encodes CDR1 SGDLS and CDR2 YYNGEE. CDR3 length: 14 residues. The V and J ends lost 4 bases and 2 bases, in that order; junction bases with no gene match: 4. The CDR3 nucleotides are TGTGCCAGCAGCCTAGGGACTAACACAGATACGCAGTATTTT. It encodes CASSLGTNTDTQYF.

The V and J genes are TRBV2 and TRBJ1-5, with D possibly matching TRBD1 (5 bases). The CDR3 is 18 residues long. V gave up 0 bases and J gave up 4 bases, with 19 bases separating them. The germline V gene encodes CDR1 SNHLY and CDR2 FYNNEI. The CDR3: CASSEAGTIPGRNQPQHF. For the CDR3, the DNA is TGTGCCAGCAGTGAAGCCGGGACGATCCCAGGTAGGAATCAGCCCCAGCATTTT.

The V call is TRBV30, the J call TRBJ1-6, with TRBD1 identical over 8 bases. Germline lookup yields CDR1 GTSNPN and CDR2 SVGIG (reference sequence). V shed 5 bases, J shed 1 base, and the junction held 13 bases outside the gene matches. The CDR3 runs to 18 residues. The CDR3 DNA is TGTGCCTGGCTGAGAACAGGGGACAGGACATCCTATAATTCACCCCTCCACTTT. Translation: CAWLRTGDRTSYNSPLHF.

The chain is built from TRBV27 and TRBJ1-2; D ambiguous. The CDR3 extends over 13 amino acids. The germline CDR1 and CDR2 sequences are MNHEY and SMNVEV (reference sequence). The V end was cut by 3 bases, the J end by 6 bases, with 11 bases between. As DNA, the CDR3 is TGTGCCAGCAGTTTGAGCACACAGAATGGCTACACCTTC. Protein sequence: CASSLSTQNGYTF.

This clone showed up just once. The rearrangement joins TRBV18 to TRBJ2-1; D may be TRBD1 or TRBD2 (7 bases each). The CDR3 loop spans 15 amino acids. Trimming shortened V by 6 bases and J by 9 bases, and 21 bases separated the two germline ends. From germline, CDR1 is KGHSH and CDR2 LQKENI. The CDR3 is CASSSGGGGLIEQFF. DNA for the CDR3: TGTGCCAGCTCGTCCGGGGGAGGGGGCCTAATTGAGCAGTTCTTC.

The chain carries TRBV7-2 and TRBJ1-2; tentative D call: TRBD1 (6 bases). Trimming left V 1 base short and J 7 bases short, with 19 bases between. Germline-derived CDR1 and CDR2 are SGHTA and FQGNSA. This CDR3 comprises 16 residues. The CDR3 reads CASSLGPPTGTGGYTF. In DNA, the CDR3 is TGTGCCAGCAGCTTAGGGCCCCCAACAGGGACCGGTGGCTACACCTTC.

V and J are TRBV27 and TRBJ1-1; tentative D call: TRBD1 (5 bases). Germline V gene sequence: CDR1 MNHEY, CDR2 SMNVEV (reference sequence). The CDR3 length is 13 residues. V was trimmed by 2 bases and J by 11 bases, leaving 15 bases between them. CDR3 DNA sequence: TGTGCCAGCAGTTTAAATCAGGGTGAGGAGGCTTTCTTT. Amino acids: CASSLNQGEEAFF.

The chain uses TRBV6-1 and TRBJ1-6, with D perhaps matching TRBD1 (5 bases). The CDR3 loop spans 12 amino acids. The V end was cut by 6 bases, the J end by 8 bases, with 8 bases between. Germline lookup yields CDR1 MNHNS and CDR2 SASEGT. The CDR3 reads CASRTRDSPLHF. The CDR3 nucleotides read TGTGCCAGCAGAACCAGGGATTCACCCCTCCACTTT.